The 4 T cell receptor beta chains below come from one sample, sequenced in a study of T cell responses to AZD1222 COVID-19 vaccine (dated by TCRdb to 2020 to 2023). Preparation of the library involved the immunoSEQ multiplex PCR assay. TCRdb mirrors the immuneACCESS table, restricted to in-frame sequences. Some clones are absent from its copies; in checked studies, under half trace to an unresolved V gene, and the reason for the others is unknown. The sample profile shows over 65,000 clones; about 88% of them were found once. In total, the top ten clones hold roughly 7.2% of the sample. What this sample's time point label stands for: about 28 days (+/-7) after the second vaccine dose. The specimen comprised peripheral blood, sampled 28 days after the second AZD1222 dose. The receptors were gathered from an adult who received the AZD1222 COVID-19 vaccine.

This clone has only one observation. The J gene is TRBJ2-1, the V gene TRBV15; no definite D call. V lost 8 bases and J 0 bases, leaving 11 bases between the germline ends. The CDR3 extends over 14 amino acids. Germline loops: CDR1 LNHNV, CDR2 YYDKDF (reference sequence). The CDR3 DNA follows: TGTGCCACCGTTCTATTAAGCTCCTACAATGAGCAGTTCTTC. Translation: CATVLLSSYNEQFF.

Here the CDR3 reads CASSGLGARGRWTEAFF. Written as DNA, the CDR3 is TGTGCCAGCAGTGGGCTGGGGGCGCGAGGACGTTGGACTGAAGCTTTCTTT. The chain recombines TRBV2 with TRBJ1-1; weak D call: TRBD1 (6 bases). This CDR3 contains 17 residues. Trimming left V 4 bases short and J 5 bases short, with 23 bases between. Per germline, CDR1 SNHLY and CDR2 FYNNEI. The full variable domain, completed using reference TRBV2 and TRBJ1-1, is EPEVTQTPSHQVTQMGQEVILRCVPISNHLYFYWYRQILGQKVEFLVSFYNNEISEKSEIFDDQFSVERPDGSNFTLKIRSTKLEDSAMYFCASSGLGARGRWTEAFFGQGTRLTVV.

The V gene is TRBV6-1, the J gene TRBJ2-7; a weak D match, TRBD2 (5 bases). CDR1 is MNHNS, CDR2 SASEGT, per germline. V was shortened by 0 bases and J by 3 bases, with 9 bases between the two germline ends. This CDR3 is 14 amino acids long. The CDR3 bases are TGTGCCAGCAGTGAAGCGGAGAGGGTCTACGAGCAGTACTTC. Translated: CASSEAERVYEQYF.

The chain is built from TRBV6-2 or TRBV6-3 and TRBJ1-1, with 7 positions matching TRBD1. The trim removed 6 bases at V and 1 base at J, leaving 8 bases unmatched. The CDR3 sequence is 15 residues long. Per the germline V gene, CDR1 is MNHEY and CDR2 is SVGEGT. As DNA, the CDR3 is TGTGCCAGCAGCCCGGACAGGTCGGCGAACACTGAAGCTTTCTTT. Amino acid sequence: CASSPDRSANTEAFF.